This TCR beta chain was identified in a study of molecular identifiers for immune sequencing clone quantification. Overall study results and limits: Highly expanded clone sizes could be underestimated by identical TCR molecules that share a barcode.

MiXCR, applied by TCRdb to the PCR reads, yields one record per CDR3 protein. The sample has approximately 500,000 distinct CDR3 sequences; less than 30% are singletons. The CDR3 is made up of 15 amino acids. Germline loops: CDR1 SGDLS, CDR2 YYNGEE. Trimming took 0 bases from V and 6 from J, leaving 15 bases between them. This clonotype showed up just a few times. Its antigen is not known. The chain links TRBV9 to TRBJ1-2; D is uncertain. The receptor comes from a human donor in good health. Some libraries in this study had Jurkat cell RNA spiked in. The sequenced sample consisted of naive CD8+ T cells from blood, with Jurkat cell RNA spiked in. Subset denoted: FACS-sorted CD8+CD4-CCR7+CD45RA+ naive T cells. CDR3 sequence: CASSVEAFEAHGYTF. The CDR3 nucleotides are TGTGCCAGCAGCGTAGAGGCATTCGAGGCCCATGGCTACACCTTC.